This TCR beta chain derives from a study of blood T cell repertoires in COVID-19. With regard to this clone: Other DNA sequences of this sample code for an identical CDR3.

Clones were read by immunoSEQ multiplex PCR, and TCRdb kept only the in-frame ones, dropping some. Of approximately 150,000 clones listed, approximately 80% are singletons. The germline V and J ends were trimmed by 5 bases and 3 bases, with 10 bases remaining between them. CDR3 size: 13 residues. The germline gives CDR1 MNHEY, CDR2 SMNVEV (reference sequence). This chain uses TRBV27 with TRBJ1-2; perhaps TRBD1 as D (6 bases). Sequenced sample: PBMCs or T cells enriched from blood (not recorded which). The sequence was collected from a man in his fifties or sixties who had recovered from COVID-19. The CDR3 is CASSPTGYYGYTF. DNA for the CDR3: TGTGCCAGCAGTCCGACAGGATACTATGGCTACACCTTC.